Below, one T cell receptor (beta chain) is given with its context. Its antigen is unknown. The sample comes from a study of cytomegalovirus exposure and HLA in healthy donors. Study-level points and caveats: Testing in vitro showed a few CMV-associated chains specific for CMV antigens. Reports showed the classifier diagnosing cytomegalovirus status with high specificity and sensitivity.

60 Vbeta and 13 Jbeta primers were used in PCR. Repertoires were generated with immunoSEQ multiplex PCR, while TCRdb's copy carries only in-frame clones and drops some. This table holds roughly 110,000 clones, about three quarters found once. The receptor's source is a woman aged 40 to 49 in good health and CMV-seropositive. The sequenced material came from PBMCs.

The CDR3 DNA reads as TGTGCCAGCCAGAGACAGATCAGCACAGATACGCAGTATTTT. Its translation: CASQRQISTDTQYF. This chain joins TRBV5-6 and TRBJ2-3, with a weak D call TRBD1 (5 bases). The germline CDR1 and CDR2 sequences are SGHDT and YYEEEE. V lost 7 bases and J lost 0, with 12 bases in between. The CDR3 spans 14 residues.